The clone carrying this T cell receptor beta chain has more than one count but fewer than ten. Its specificity is not known. These data belong to a study of blood T cells in healthy people across ages. Study-wide findings and caveats: Relative to aged donors, long-lived donors carried more naive CD4+ cells and displayed higher diversity.

Germline values: CDR1 MGHRA, CDR2 YSYEKL. This CDR3 contains 16 residues. Then a second PCR, running about 6 to 11 cycles, was carried out with a sample-barcoded 5' primer and a J-beta primer mix. Every cDNA molecule carried a tag from a template-switch adaptor bearing 12 random nucleotides. Each CDR3 protein is one row after TCRdb ran MiXCR on the 5' RACE reads. This table holds some 670,000 distinct CDR3 sequences, around 50% found once. The rearrangement links TRBV4-1 to TRBJ2-5; D might be TRBD2 (6 bases). With the DNA end fitting TRBJ2-7 better, the J assignment may be wrong. The sequenced material came from blood. The receptor comes from a woman of 80 years or more in good health. The CDR3 nucleotides read TGCGCCAGCAGCCGGGGAGGAGGGCAGAATAAGTACGAGCAGTACTTC. Translated, it gives CASSRGGGQNKYEQYF.